Listed below are T cell receptor beta chains from one sample, sequenced in a study of T-cell reconstitution after alpha-beta-depleted transplantation in children. TCRdb itself ran the PCR reads through MiXCR, one entry per CDR3 protein. The sample shows approximately 82,000 distinct CDR3 sequences, around a sixth of them seen only once. This sample comprised PBMCs, mostly from graft donor cells, obtained 360 days after TCRalphabeta/CD19-depleted stem cell transplant. The receptors here all came from a male patient under 10 years old who had a stem cell transplant for acute lymphoblastic leukemia, so the T cells may come from the graft donor. Each CDR3 is given with its conserved first and last residue.

j_call v_call cdr3_aa
TRBJ2-3 TRBV7-9 CASSFLPGSADTQYF
TRBJ2-7 TRBV12-3/TRBV12-4 CASSTSGSRNEQYF
TRBJ2-7 TRBV5-1 CASSLGLAGGEQYF
TRBJ2-4 TRBV12-3/TRBV12-4 CASSLGQLGSGRAGGKNIQYF
TRBJ2-1 TRBV12-3/TRBV12-4 CASKIGPPSRDRVYNEQFF
TRBJ2-2 TRBV18 CASSLDRSTGELFF
TRBJ1-5 TRBV10-3 CAISEGWISNQPQHF
TRBJ2-2 TRBV4-2 CASSRQSNTGELFF
TRBJ1-2 TRBV5-1 CASSLGRGEDGYTF
TRBJ1-1 TRBV10-3 CAISESGDFGAFF
TRBJ2-2 TRBV7-2 CASRLAGLNTGELFF
TRBJ2-5 TRBV5-1 CASSLGLGTQYF
TRBJ2-3 TRBV7-9 CASSLGDGRNTDTQYF
TRBJ1-6 TRBV20-1 CSARGLGRSPLHF
TRBJ2-1 TRBV10-3 CAAGGLGSYNEQFF
TRBJ2-5 TRBV29-1 CSVGDSGRLQETQYF
TRBJ2-7 TRBV7-9 CASSFQGQGEQYF
TRBJ2-1 TRBV6-1 CASRILAGGPNEQFF
TRBJ2-3 TRBV6-1 CASSPMTGTDTQYF
TRBJ2-7 TRBV7-9 CASSLGGRVYEQYF
TRBJ1-3 TRBV4-2 CASSRPGTRSGNTIYF
TRBJ2-7 TRBV5-6 CASSFALGGGPSYEQYF
TRBJ2-4 TRBV11-2 CASSFGPRGEGNIQYF
TRBJ2-2 TRBV12-3/TRBV12-4 CASSFAGGAGELFF
TRBJ2-4 TRBV12-3/TRBV12-4 CASSLGAEPKNIQYF
TRBJ2-7 TRBV30 CAWSGGRASYEQYF
TRBJ2-4 TRBV5-1 CASSLGDRKNIQYF
TRBJ2-1 TRBV5-5 CASSRTPWPGQGTFF
TRBJ2-4 TRBV6-4 CASKDRDIVHQYF
TRBJ2-1 TRBV24-1 CATSDLVANEQFF
TRBJ2-2 TRBV5-1 CASSVSQNTGELFF
TRBJ2-3 TRBV6-5 CASSYAAGITDTQYF
TRBJ2-2 TRBV11-2 CASSFRWGAVNTGELFF
TRBJ2-7 TRBV12-3/TRBV12-4 CASSKGLVYEQYF
TRBJ2-5 TRBV5-1 CASSLIRQQETQYF
TRBJ2-3 TRBV7-2 CASSFFASGGRTDTQYF
TRBJ1-3 TRBV5-5 CASSRGLFGNTIYF
TRBJ1-5 TRBV12-3/TRBV12-4 CASSRRTAFFNQPQHF
TRBJ2-3 TRBV5-1 CASSLGPGPPGDTQYF